The 12 T cell receptor beta chains reported below all come from one sample, sequenced in a study of T cell responses to AZD1222 COVID-19 vaccine. Method: immunoSEQ multiplex PCR; TCRdb's copy keeps in-frame clones and lacks some. The sample shows about 140,000 clones, 70% to 90% of them seen only once. The sequenced sample was peripheral blood, obtained on day 0 of AZD1222 vaccination. Receptor source: an adult in good health.

The rearrangement links TRBV5-1 to TRBJ2-7; TRBD1 agrees at 8 bases. Per the germline V gene, CDR1 is SGHRS and CDR2 is YFSETQ. J lost 4 bases, V lost 3 bases, and 6 bases had no gene match. CDR3 length equals 14 residues. In nucleotides, the CDR3 is TGCGCCAGCAGCTCAACAGGGGGTTCGTACGAGCAGTACTTC. Translated, it gives CASSSTGGSYEQYF.

This clone was seen just once. The chain uses TRBV29-1 and TRBJ2-5, with 8 bases that match TRBD1. This CDR3 is 17 amino acids long. J was trimmed by 2 bases and V by 0 bases; bases with no gene match: 11. Germline lookup yields CDR1 SQVTM and CDR2 ANQGSEA. The CDR3 sequence: CSVEDPRGPLGQETQYF. CDR3 DNA sequence: TGCAGCGTTGAAGATCCCAGGGGGCCCCTGGGACAAGAGACCCAGTACTTC.

V usage is TRBV28 and J usage is TRBJ2-7; 11 nucleotides match TRBD1. This CDR3 is 15 amino acids long. The germline V gene has CDR1 MDHEN and CDR2 SYDVKM. Losses at the gene ends were 6 bases for V and 3 bases for J; bases not matched to a gene: 7. The CDR3: CASSNTGTGGYEQYF. CDR3 in DNA: TGTGCCAGCAGCAATACCGGGACAGGGGGCTACGAGCAGTACTTC.

This chain uses TRBV11-3 with TRBJ2-7; 10 bases agree with TRBD2. CDR1 is SGHNT and CDR2 is YENEEA in the germline V gene. The CDR3 runs 15 residues. V lost 1 base and J lost 2; bases outside the gene matches: 2. The CDR3 protein is CASSLASGRAYEQYF. Here the CDR3 DNA reads TGTGCCAGCAGCTTAGCTAGCGGGAGAGCCTACGAGCAGTACTTC. Looking up the rest from reference TRBV11-3 and TRBJ2-7 gives the full variable domain: EAGVVQSPRYKIIEKKQPVAFWCNPISGHNTLYWYLQNLGQGPELLIRYENEEAVDDSQLPKDRFSAERLKGVDSTLKIQPAELGDSAVYLCASSLASGRAYEQYFGPGTRLTVT.

This chain uses TRBV4-3 with TRBJ2-7; no definite D call. The germline gives CDR1 LGHNA, CDR2 YSLEER. The CDR3 sequence is 13 residues long. V lost 3 bases and J 3 bases, leaving 9 bases between the germline ends. Here the CDR3 DNA reads TGCGCCAGCAGCCAGACAAGGAGCTACGAGCAGTACTTC. This codes for CASSQTRSYEQYF.

The V gene is TRBV4-2, the J gene TRBJ1-4; the match to TRBD1 covers 11 bases. The CDR3 consists of 17 residues. J was trimmed by 7 bases and V by 3 bases; bases with no gene match: 10. Germline V CDR1 and CDR2: LGHNA, YNFKEQ. The chain's CDR3 is CASSHHTGTGGREKLFF. The CDR3 region has the DNA TGTGCCAGCAGCCACCACACCGGGACAGGGGGGCGTGAAAAACTGTTTTTT.

The chain employs TRBV10-3 and TRBJ1-1; 11 nucleotides match TRBD1. This CDR3 has 16 residues. Trimming at V came to 6 bases and at J to 1 base, leaving 7 bases not matched to a gene. Germline V CDR1 and CDR2: ENHRY, SYGVKD. The CDR3 coding sequence is TGTGCCATCAGCGGACAGGGGGCAGGAGGGAACACTGAAGCTTTCTTT. Amino acids: CAISGQGAGGNTEAFF.

The chain carries TRBV19 and TRBJ1-6; D is ambiguous. Deletions cut 4 bases from V and 3 bases from J, with 13 bases between. CDR1 is LNHDA, CDR2 SQIVND, per germline (reference sequence). There are 16 residues in the CDR3. The CDR3 region has the DNA TGTGCCAGTAGTACCCGGCGGACTCTCTATAATTCACCCCTCCACTTT. The encoded protein is CASSTRRTLYNSPLHF.

J is TRBJ1-2 and V is TRBV19; a possible D gene is TRBD1 (5 bases). The CDR3 runs 14 residues. Per the germline V gene, CDR1 is LNHDA and CDR2 is SQIVND (reference sequence). V was clipped by 3 bases and J by 4 bases, with 12 bases between them. CDR3 amino acids: CASSILGDGYGYTF. In DNA form, the CDR3 reads TGTGCCAGTAGTATCCTCGGGGACGGCTATGGCTACACCTTC.

CDR3 region: CASGSRLAGIYEQYF. In nucleotides, the CDR3 is TGTGCCAGTGGGTCGAGACTAGCGGGAATCTACGAGCAGTACTTC. The V call is TRBV7-8, the J call TRBJ2-7; 11 bases are a match to TRBD2. Germline CDR1 reads SGHVS; CDR2 reads FQNEAQ. V dropped 9 bases and J dropped 3; count of bases not matched to a gene: 10. This CDR3 is 15 amino acids long.

This clone has more than one count but fewer than ten. The chain joins TRBV5-1 to TRBJ2-7; possible D gene TRBD1, 6 bases. V dropped 2 bases and J dropped 3 bases, with 12 bases sitting between them. This CDR3 has 14 amino acids. Germline V gene sequence: CDR1 SGHRS, CDR2 YFSETQ. CDR3 sequence (DNA): TGCGCCAGCAGCTTAACCAGGGGTAACTACGAGCAGTACTTC. Its translation: CASSLTRGNYEQYF.

The CDR3 loop reads CASSPGGAGQPQHF. Here the CDR3 DNA reads TGCGCCAGCAGCCCTGGAGGGGCGGGTCAGCCCCAGCATTTT. The genes are TRBV4-3 and TRBJ1-5; a possible D gene is TRBD1 (5 bases). This CDR3 contains 14 residues. Germline-derived CDR1 and CDR2 are LGHNA and YSLEER. Trimming shortened V by 4 bases and J by 6 bases, and 13 bases separated the two germline ends.